This T cell receptor beta chain came from a study of human T cells and chemical hapten exposure. Whole-study context: Patients additionally received therapeutic doses of diphenylcyclopropenone on the scalp once a week, and this continued throughout the approximately 24-week study. Study outcomes and limitations: Significantly greater numbers of large CDR3 similarity clusters came from expanded TCRs than from controls.

Germline V gene sequence: CDR1 MNHEY, CDR2 SVGAGI. V was clipped by 7 bases and J by 0 bases, with 16 bases between them. CDR3 length: 15 residues. Time point denoted: pre-sensitization, week 0. Treatment described: therapeutic diphenylcyclopropenone sensitization with weekly scalp DPC. TCRdb re-called the RACE reads through MiXCR, storing one row per CDR3 protein. Among 85,000 to 90,000 distinct CDR3 sequences listed, 9.6% were seen once. This clonotype was seen repeatedly, ten times or more. Its matching antigen is unknown. The chain has TRBV6-5 and TRBJ2-7; D is possibly TRBD1 or TRBD2 (5 bases each). This clonotype was sampled from a woman aged 40 to 50 with alopecia areata. Some clones in this sample may be carry-over from other donors' samples. Specimen: whole blood, collected in connection with sensitization to the hapten diphenylcyclopropenone (DPC). CDR3 in amino acids: CASTTRGPSSYEQYF. Here the CDR3 DNA reads TGTGCCAGCACCACCCGGGGCCCCAGCTCCTACGAGCAGTACTTC.